One TCR beta chain is described in this entry. This sample is part of a study of blood T cell repertoires in COVID-19. Germline CDR1 and CDR2: SGHAT and FQNNGV. V dropped 2 bases and J dropped 4 bases, with 21 bases sitting between them. The CDR3 contains 18 residues. In the original analysis: Reference gene primer amplification gave estimated nucleated cell counts. The method was immunoSEQ multiplex PCR; TCRdb's version includes in-frame clones alone and lacks a portion of them. Clone size and the V and J calls come from that table; the DNA yielded D and trimming. The table lists 150,000 to 200,000 clones, around 90% of them singletons, with roughly 3.1% in the top ten.

The V call is TRBV11-2, the J call TRBJ1-3, with D possibly being TRBD1 (6 bases). This clonotype was sampled from a man in his 60s with acute or convalescent COVID-19. The sequenced sample was peripheral blood. CDR3 DNA: TGTGCCAGCAGCTTAAGGCCTGGGCACGACAGGCGCGGAAACACCATATATTTT. Its translation is CASSLRPGHDRRGNTIYF.